These 27 T cell receptor beta chains were all obtained from the same sample, sequenced in a study of post-analysis software for immune sequencing data. Regarding the study as a whole: There were about 5 TRBV segments more frequent in patients than controls, and TRBV5-6, TRBV5-1 and TRBV20-1 were among them.

Unique molecular identifiers were present in the TCR beta cDNA libraries. MiXCR was run by TCRdb on the PCR reads, yielding one entry per CDR3 protein. The sample yields under 200,000 distinct CDR3 sequences, over 25% seen once. Their antigens remain unidentified. Sequencing was done on a sample of blood. The receptors stem from a girl between 2 and 17 years old with multiple sclerosis.

The genes are TRBV28 and TRBJ1-5; D unresolved. The germline V gene has CDR1 MDHEN and CDR2 SYDVKM. V dropped 4 bases and J dropped 1 base, with 11 bases sitting between them. The CDR3 extends over 15 amino acids. The CDR3 is CASSSPRPSNQPQHF. The CDR3, as DNA: TGTGCCAGCAGTTCCCCCAGACCGAGCAATCAGCCCCAGCATTTT.

This clonotype has a count of ten or more. The V gene is TRBV20-1, the J gene TRBJ2-3, with D possibly matching TRBD2 (6 bases). Germline CDR1 DFQATT, CDR2 SNEGSKA (reference sequence). This CDR3 is 14 amino acids long. Between the trimmed V and J ends, which lost 4 bases and 7 bases, there was a span of 18 bases. CDR3 protein: CSATGGATRYTQYF. The CDR3 DNA follows: TGCAGTGCTACCGGGGGAGCCACGAGGTATACGCAGTATTTT.

This clonotype was found a few times. The CDR3 loop is CASSPGTDEQFF. The DNA for the CDR3 is TGTGCCAGCAGCCCCGGGACAGATGAGCAGTTCTTC. The chain employs TRBV7-9 and TRBJ2-1, with TRBD1 identical over 7 bases. The CDR3 length is 12 residues. Trimming cost V 5 bases and J 8 bases; bases outside gene matches: 3. Germline CDR1 is SEHNR and CDR2 is FQNEAQ (reference sequence).

V and J are TRBV15 and TRBJ2-7; maybe TRBD2 (5 bases). V lost 1 base and J lost 1, with 8 bases in between. CDR1 and CDR2 (germline): LNHNV, YYDKDF (reference sequence). This CDR3 is built from 14 residues. CDR3: CATSRGGGSYEQYF. The CDR3 DNA sequence: TGTGCCACCAGCAGAGGAGGCGGGTCCTACGAGCAGTACTTC.

As for this clonotype: Being one base from a much bigger clone, this may be a read error. V gene TRBV7-9 combines with J gene TRBJ2-3; 7 bases match TRBD2. V lost 3 bases and J lost 2; bases outside the gene matches: 11. Germline CDR1 SEHNR, CDR2 FQNEAQ (reference sequence). The CDR3 extends over 17 amino acids. CDR3 protein: CASSLGSRAGFTDTQYF. CDR3 sequence (DNA): TGTGCCAGCAGCTTGGGATCACGAGCGGGGTTCACAGATACGCAGTATTTT.

This clonotype was recorded at least ten times. The chain carries TRBV29-1 and TRBJ1-1; 7 bases map to TRBD1. Germline V gene data show CDR1 as SQVTM and CDR2 as ANQGSEA. Unmatched junction bases numbered 4, after V lost 5 bases and J lost 1 base. This CDR3 is built from 13 residues. The DNA of the CDR3 is TGCAGCGTTCAAGGGACAGCGAACACTGAAGCTTTCTTT. This codes for CSVQGTANTEAFF. The variable domain in full, with the rest retrieved from reference TRBV29-1 and TRBJ1-1, is SAVISQKPSRDICQRGTSLTIQCQVDSQVTMMFWYRQQPGQSLTLIATANQGSEATYESGFVIDKFPISRPNLTFSTLTVSNMSPEDSSIYLCSVQGTANTEAFFGQGTRLTVV.

The rearrangement joins TRBV2 to TRBJ1-5, with TRBD1 identical over 8 bases. The germline gives CDR1 SNHLY, CDR2 FYNNEI. With 5 bases clipped from V and 5 bases from J, the junction kept 5 bases outside the gene matches. The CDR3 length is 14 residues. CDR3 sequence: CASSLQGGDQPQHF. The CDR3, as DNA: TGTGCCAGCAGTCTACAGGGGGGAGATCAGCCCCAGCATTTT.

This clonotype was detected ten times or more. The chain recombines TRBV7-3 with TRBJ2-1; TRBD2 matches at 9 bases. After removal of 5 bases from V and 2 bases from J, the junction contained 4 bases not matched to a gene. Per germline, CDR1 SGHTA and CDR2 FQGTGA. The CDR3 sequence is 15 residues long. CDR3 bases: TGTGCCAGCAGCGAGCGGGGGGACCCCTACAATGAGCAGTTCTTC. Amino acid sequence: CASSERGDPYNEQFF.

This clonotype has a count of ten or more. The chain links TRBV4-1 to TRBJ1-2; a weak D match, TRBD1 (5 bases). CDR1 is MGHRA, CDR2 YSYEKL, per germline. V was clipped by 8 bases and J by 2 bases, with 15 bases between them. The CDR3 covers 14 residues. The CDR3 sequence: CASRWGEKNYGYTF. CDR3 nucleotides: TGCGCCAGCCGCTGGGGGGAGAAGAACTATGGCTACACCTTC.

Concerning this clonotype: Since a much larger clone is just one base distant, this may be a read error. The CDR3, as DNA: TGTGCCAGCAGTTACTCCCGGAGGGTAGCGGTCCAAGAGACCCAGTTCTTC. Its protein is CASSYSRRVAVQETQFF. This rearrangement joins TRBV6-6 to TRBJ2-1; tentatively, D is TRBD2 (6 bases). Germline CDR1 MNHNY, CDR2 SVGAGI (reference sequence). The V end was cut by 0 bases, the J end by 13 bases, with 25 bases between. The CDR3 runs 17 residues.

The genes are TRBV6-2 or TRBV6-3 and TRBJ2-7; no firm D call. Germline CDR1 and CDR2: MNHEY and SVGEGT. This CDR3 comprises 11 residues. Deletions cut 4 bases from V and 6 bases from J, with 7 bases between. The CDR3 loop reads CASSSPSEQYF. Written as DNA, the CDR3 is TGTGCCAGCAGTTCCCCCTCCGAGCAGTACTTC.

The rearrangement uses TRBV14 and TRBJ1-1, with TRBD1 matching over 7 bases. The J segment lost 0 bases and the V segment lost 0 bases, leaving 13 bases of the junction unmatched. This CDR3 contains 19 residues. The V gene's germline CDR1 is SGHDN and CDR2 FVKESK. This CDR3 is CASSQEVLEAGGLNTEAFF. The CDR3 region has the DNA TGTGCCAGCAGCCAAGAGGTTTTAGAGGCAGGGGGTTTGAACACTGAAGCTTTCTTT.

As concerns this clonotype: It may be a read error: a sequence one base away is much more abundant. This chain joins TRBV11-2 and TRBJ1-2, with D maybe TRBD1 (5 bases). This CDR3 region has 14 residues. Trimming removed 2 bases from V and 8 bases from J, with 15 bases in between. CDR1 SGHAT and CDR2 FQNNGV come from the germline V gene. CDR3 protein: CASSLKGRTLGYTF. The DNA of the CDR3 is TGTGCCAGCAGCTTAAAAGGTCGGACACTGGGCTACACCTTC.

The chain uses TRBV7-9 and TRBJ2-6; 7 nucleotides align to TRBD2. Trimming cost V 3 bases and J 1 base; bases outside gene matches: 6. The CDR3 is 17 amino acids. Germline loops: CDR1 SEHNR, CDR2 FQNEAQ (reference sequence). CDR3 region: CASSFWTRKSGANVLTF. The CDR3, as DNA: TGTGCCAGCAGCTTTTGGACTAGGAAGTCTGGGGCCAACGTCCTGACTTTC.

The CDR3 DNA is TGCGCCAGCAGCTTGGGCGGGCAGACTAATGAAAAACTGTTTTTT. Its translation: CASSLGGQTNEKLFF. The gene calls are TRBV5-1 and TRBJ1-4, with D uncertain. V was pared by 0 bases and J by 2 bases, with 8 bases between. Germline assignment: CDR1 SGHRS and CDR2 YFSETQ. This CDR3 is 15 amino acids long.

This clonotype has more than one count but fewer than ten. CDR3 protein: CASSQDLTGLTMNTEAFF. The CDR3 DNA reads TGTGCCAGCAGCCAAGACTTAACAGGGTTAACTATGAACACTGAAGCTTTCTTT. V gene TRBV4-2 combines with J gene TRBJ1-1, with D perhaps TRBD1 (6 bases). This CDR3 has 18 residues. Germline lookup yields CDR1 LGHNA and CDR2 YNFKEQ. The ends were cut back, 0 bases at V and 0 bases at J, with 17 bases in the middle.

Remarks on this clonotype: One base away lies a much larger clone, so this may be a sequencing read error. This chain uses TRBV20-1 with TRBJ2-1, with D perhaps TRBD2 (5 bases). V lost 6 bases and J lost 6, with 15 bases in between. CDR1 DFQATT and CDR2 SNEGSKA come from the germline V gene (reference sequence). The length of the CDR3 is 13 residues. CDR3 loop: CSAGKTVLNEQFF. For the CDR3, the DNA is TGCAGTGCCGGGAAAACGGTACTCAATGAGCAGTTCTTC.

This clonotype was seen a few times. The CDR3 region is CASGRDRVGNQPQHF. Here the CDR3 DNA reads TGTGCCAGCGGAAGGGACAGGGTTGGCAATCAGCCCCAGCATTTT. The chain joins TRBV21-1 to TRBJ1-5; the tabulated D call, TRBD1, remains unverified against the DNA. TRBV21-1 is listed as a pseudogene. The CDR3 spans 15 residues.

The rearrangement joins TRBV29-1 to TRBJ2-7, with 10 bases lining up with TRBD2. Trimming took 1 base from V and 3 from J; bases not matched to a gene: 9. The CDR3 has 16 residues. CDR1 SQVTM and CDR2 ANQGSEA come from the germline V gene. The CDR3 protein is CSVEGGTSGTYYEQYF. CDR3 nucleotides: TGCAGCGTTGAAGGGGGTACTAGCGGGACATACTACGAGCAGTACTTC.

This clonotype was seen only a few times. The chain recombines TRBV20-1 with TRBJ1-4; 8 positions agree with TRBD1. Losses at the gene ends were 6 bases for V and 7 bases for J; bases not matched to a gene: 13. The CDR3 runs to 15 residues. Germline V CDR1 and CDR2: DFQATT, SNEGSKA (reference sequence). The CDR3 loop reads CSAWDRRAEGEKLFF. The CDR3 nucleotides read TGCAGTGCCTGGGACAGGAGGGCAGAAGGTGAAAAACTGTTTTTT.

The chain links TRBV27 to TRBJ2-1; D unresolved. Trimming pared 3 bases from V and 8 bases from J, leaving 11 bases between. Germline CDR1 reads MNHEY; CDR2 reads SMNVEV (reference sequence). This CDR3 is 13 amino acids long. CDR3 amino acids: CASSFARWDEQFF. The CDR3 DNA reads TGTGCCAGCAGTTTTGCCAGATGGGATGAGCAGTTCTTC.

With respect to this clonotype: A much larger clone lies one base from this, so it may be a read error. The chain couples TRBV29-1 to TRBJ1-1, with D perhaps matching TRBD1 (5 bases). The CDR3 sequence is 13 residues long. Germline loops: CDR1 SQVTM, CDR2 ANQGSEA. The CDR3 region has the DNA TGCAGCGTGGTAACGACAGTGAACATTGAAGCTTTCTTT. Residues: CSVVTTVNIEAFF.

In this sample, this clonotype turned up many times. The chain recombines TRBV27 with TRBJ2-7, with TRBD1 matching over 10 bases. Germline V lookup: CDR1 MNHEY, CDR2 SMNVEV (reference sequence). This CDR3 is built from 14 residues. V lost 5 bases and J lost 7; bases outside the gene matches: 8. The CDR3 coding sequence is TGTGCCAGCAGTCCCGGGACAGGGGATTTTGAGCAGTACTTC. Amino acid sequence: CASSPGTGDFEQYF.

The table lists this clonotype with a few counts. It may be a read error: a sequence one base away is much more abundant. The CDR3 sequence: CASSHRTGAHNEQFF. The CDR3 DNA sequence: TGTGCCAGCAGTCACAGGACTGGCGCGCACAATGAGCAGTTCTTC. V gene TRBV7-9 combines with J gene TRBJ2-1, with D perhaps assigned TRBD1 or TRBD2 (5 bases each). The CDR3 totals 15 residues. Trimming removed 6 bases at V and 5 bases at J, with 17 bases between. Per germline, CDR1 SEHNR and CDR2 FQNEAQ (reference sequence). Full variable domain (remainder filled in from reference TRBV7-9 and TRBJ2-1): DTGVSQNPRHKITKRGQNVTFRCDPISEHNRLYWYRQTLGQGPEFLTYFQNEAQLEKSRLLSDRFSAERPKGSFSTLEIQRTEQGDSAMYLCASSHRTGAHNEQFFGPGTRLTVL.

This clonotype was seen more than once but under ten times. The chain combines TRBV6-2 or TRBV6-3 with TRBJ2-5; the D gene could be TRBD1 or TRBD2 (6 bases each). This CDR3 has 15 residues. Germline-derived CDR1 and CDR2 are MNHEY and SVGEGT. With 5 bases removed from V and 4 bases from J, the gap between germline ends came to 17 bases. CDR3 loop: CASSIYGGGLETQYF. For the CDR3, the DNA is TGTGCCAGCAGTATCTACGGGGGCGGGTTAGAGACCCAGTACTTC.

To note about this clonotype: One end of the junction is discordant with germline, which a read error may explain. The chain joins TRBV28 to TRBJ2-3; D is undetermined. CDR1 MDHEN and CDR2 SYDVKM come from the germline V gene. This CDR3 comprises 12 residues. Written as DNA, the CDR3 is TGTGCCAGCAGGGGATCCACAGATGCGCAGTATTTT. This encodes CASRGSTDAQYF. Filled out from reference TRBV28 and TRBJ2-3, the complete variable domain reads DVKVTQSSRYLVKRTGEKVFLECVQDMDHENMFWYRQDPGLGLRLIYFSYDVKMKEKGDIPEGYSVSREKKERFSLILESASTNQTSMYLCASRGSTDAQYFGPGTRLTVL.

Many counts were recorded for this clonotype. The chain combines TRBV20-1 with TRBJ2-3, with D uncertain. V lost 2 bases and J 2 bases, leaving 5 bases between the germline ends. The CDR3 totals 12 residues. The V gene's germline CDR1 is DFQATT and CDR2 SNEGSKA (reference sequence). Written as DNA, the CDR3 is TGCAGTGCTAGATTTTTCACAGATACGCAGTATTTT. Encoded protein: CSARFFTDTQYF.